This T cell receptor beta chain was documented in a study of cytomegalovirus exposure and HLA in healthy donors. V gave up 5 bases and J gave up 3 bases, with 26 bases separating them. Looked up from germline, CDR1 is SGHTA and CDR2 is FQGNSA. The CDR3 sequence is 18 residues long. For this clone: Its antigen is undetermined.

Study-wide findings and caveats: It was confirmed in vitro that a few of the CMV-associated chains were specific for CMV antigens. Follow-up analysis later connected one missense variant in DCLRE1C with trimming of TCR beta V- and J-genes. Some 150 TCR beta chains were listed as cytomegalovirus-associated.

With 60 Vbeta and 13 Jbeta primers, the PCR was carried out. The data were produced by immunoSEQ multiplex PCR, yet TCRdb's version contains in-frame clones alone and is incomplete. Of around 130,000 clones in the sample, about 73% were seen once. The V call is TRBV7-2, the J call TRBJ2-7, with D tentatively TRBD1 (7 bases). The TCR comes from a human donor in good health. The sample taken for sequencing was PBMCs. CDR3 region: CASSARRGLLDRDYEQYF. In DNA form, the CDR3 reads TGTGCCAGCAGCGCACGCCGCGGACTACTAGACAGGGACTACGAGCAGTACTTC.